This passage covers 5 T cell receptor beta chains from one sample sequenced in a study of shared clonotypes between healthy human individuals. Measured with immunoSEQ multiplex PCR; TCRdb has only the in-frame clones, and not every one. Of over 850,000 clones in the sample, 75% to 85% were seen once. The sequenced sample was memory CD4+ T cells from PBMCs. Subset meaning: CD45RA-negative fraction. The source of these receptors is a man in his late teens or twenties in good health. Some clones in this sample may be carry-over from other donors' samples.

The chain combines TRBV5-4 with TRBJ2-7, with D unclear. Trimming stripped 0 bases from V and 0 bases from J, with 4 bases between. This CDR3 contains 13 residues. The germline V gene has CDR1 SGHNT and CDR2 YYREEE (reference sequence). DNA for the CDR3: TGTGCCAGCAGCTTGGGCTACTCCTACGAGCAGTACTTC. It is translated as CASSLGYSYEQYF.

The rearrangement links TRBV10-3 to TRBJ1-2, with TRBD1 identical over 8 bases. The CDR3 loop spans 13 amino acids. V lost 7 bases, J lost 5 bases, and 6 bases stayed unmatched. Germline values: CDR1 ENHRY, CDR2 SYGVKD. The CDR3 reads CAINPGQAYGYTF. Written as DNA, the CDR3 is TGTGCCATCAACCCGGGACAGGCGTATGGCTACACCTTC.

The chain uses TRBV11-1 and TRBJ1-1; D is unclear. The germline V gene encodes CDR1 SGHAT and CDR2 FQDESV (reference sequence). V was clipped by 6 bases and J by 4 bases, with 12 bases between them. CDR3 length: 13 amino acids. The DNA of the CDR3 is TGTGCCAGCAGTCTAGTGGCAGGCACTGAAGCTTTCTTT. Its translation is CASSLVAGTEAFF. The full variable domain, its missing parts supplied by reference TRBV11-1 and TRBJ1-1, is EAEVAQSPRYKITEKSQAVAFWCDPISGHATLYWYRQILGQGPELLVQFQDESVVDDSQLPKDRFSAERLKGVDSTLKIQPAELGDSAMYLCASSLVAGTEAFFGQGTRLTVV.

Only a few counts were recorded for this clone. Written as DNA, the CDR3 is TGTGCCAGCAGTGGTGGACAGGGAGAAGCCGGGGAGCTGTTTTTT. Amino acids: CASSGGQGEAGELFF. V usage is TRBV6-4 and J usage is TRBJ2-2, with 8 bases identical to TRBD1. Trimming removed 4 bases from V and 6 bases from J; junction bases left unmatched: 7. Germline V gene data show CDR1 as MRHNA and CDR2 as SNTAGT. This CDR3 contains 15 residues.

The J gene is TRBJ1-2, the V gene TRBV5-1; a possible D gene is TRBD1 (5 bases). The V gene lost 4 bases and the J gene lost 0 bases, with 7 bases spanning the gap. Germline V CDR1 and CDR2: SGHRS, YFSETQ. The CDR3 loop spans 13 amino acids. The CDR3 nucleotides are TGCGCCAGCAGCGACAGTCCTAACTATGGCTACACCTTC. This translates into CASSDSPNYGYTF.